The 8 T cell receptor beta chains in this list originate from one sample, sequenced in a study of T cell changes during pregnancy in multiple sclerosis. Clones were sequenced by immunoSEQ multiplex PCR, and TCRdb holds only the in-frame ones, with some missing. The table shows about 50,000 clones, with approximately 92% occurring only once. The specimen comprised CD4+ T cells from peripheral blood mononuclear cells, sampled in the third trimester of pregnancy. These receptors came from a female donor with multiple sclerosis, enrolled in a pregnancy study.

The chain has TRBV11-2 and TRBJ2-7; D might be TRBD1 (6 bases). This CDR3 comprises 14 residues. The V end was cut by 1 base, the J end by 2 bases, with 9 bases between. Germline CDR1 reads SGHAT; CDR2 reads FQNNGV. In nucleotides, the CDR3 is TGTGCCAGCAGCTTAGTTCCAGGGGCCTACGAGCAGTACTTC. This translates into CASSLVPGAYEQYF.

The V gene is TRBV9, the J gene TRBJ2-5; tentatively, D is TRBD2 (6 bases). The CDR3 extends over 13 amino acids. Germline V gene sequence: CDR1 SGDLS, CDR2 YYNGEE. Trimming cost V 0 bases and J 5 bases, with 8 bases left between them. The CDR3 loop reads CASSVVGGETQYF. CDR3 in DNA: TGTGCCAGCAGCGTAGTCGGAGGGGAGACCCAGTACTTC.

CDR3: CASSLAGLAGETQYF. The CDR3, as DNA: TGTGCCAGCAGCTTAGCGGGACTAGCGGGGGAGACCCAGTACTTC. The chain is built from TRBV7-2 and TRBJ2-5, with TRBD2 matching over 13 bases. The CDR3 runs 15 residues. The V gene's germline CDR1 is SGHTA and CDR2 FQGNSA. J gave up 5 bases and V 0 bases, and 0 bases lay outside the gene matches.

V is TRBV6-5 and J is TRBJ1-2, with TRBD1 identical over 9 bases. This CDR3 has 14 amino acids. Germline V gene sequence: CDR1 MNHEY, CDR2 SVGAGI. The V and J ends lost 6 bases and 8 bases, in that order; junction bases with no gene match: 10. The CDR3: CASSETGGRRGYTF. For the CDR3, the DNA is TGTGCCAGCAGCGAAACAGGGGGCCGGAGGGGCTACACCTTC.

The J gene is TRBJ1-3, the V gene TRBV7-9, with a tentative D call TRBD1 (6 bases). CDR3 size: 14 residues. The V gene lost 6 bases and the J gene lost 4 bases, with 13 bases spanning the gap. The germline V gene has CDR1 SEHNR and CDR2 FQNEAQ (reference sequence). The CDR3 sequence: CASRTRQGGNTIYF. Written as DNA, the CDR3 is TGTGCCAGCAGAACCCGGCAGGGGGGAAACACCATATATTTT.

This clone was detected a few times. The V and J genes are TRBV6-5 and TRBJ1-1; a weak D match, TRBD1 (5 bases). Trimming cost V 6 bases and J 0 bases, with 14 bases left between them. This CDR3 contains 15 residues. Germline V gene lookup returns CDR1 MNHEY and CDR2 SVGAGI. CDR3 sequence (DNA): TGTGCCAGCAGCGTAGACAGAAGCATGAACACTGAAGCTTTCTTT. Its translation: CASSVDRSMNTEAFF.

This rearrangement joins TRBV5-1 to TRBJ2-7; a weak D match, TRBD1 (5 bases). The CDR3 runs to 14 residues. Looked up from germline, CDR1 is SGHRS and CDR2 is YFSETQ. V gave up 5 bases and J gave up 3 bases, with 15 bases separating them. The CDR3 loop is CASSYGQYGYEQYF. CDR3 coding DNA: TGCGCCAGCAGTTACGGACAATACGGCTACGAGCAGTACTTC.

A note on this clone: Other DNA sequences within the sample encode an identical CDR3. Here the CDR3 DNA reads TGTGCCAGCAGTTACTCGGCGGGTAATGAAAAACTGTTTTTT. This gives the protein CASSYSAGNEKLFF. This chain connects TRBV6-5 to TRBJ1-4; D gene ambiguous. Trimming removed 0 bases from V and 4 bases from J, with 6 bases in between. The germline CDR1 and CDR2 sequences are MNHEY and SVGAGI. The CDR3 contains 14 residues.